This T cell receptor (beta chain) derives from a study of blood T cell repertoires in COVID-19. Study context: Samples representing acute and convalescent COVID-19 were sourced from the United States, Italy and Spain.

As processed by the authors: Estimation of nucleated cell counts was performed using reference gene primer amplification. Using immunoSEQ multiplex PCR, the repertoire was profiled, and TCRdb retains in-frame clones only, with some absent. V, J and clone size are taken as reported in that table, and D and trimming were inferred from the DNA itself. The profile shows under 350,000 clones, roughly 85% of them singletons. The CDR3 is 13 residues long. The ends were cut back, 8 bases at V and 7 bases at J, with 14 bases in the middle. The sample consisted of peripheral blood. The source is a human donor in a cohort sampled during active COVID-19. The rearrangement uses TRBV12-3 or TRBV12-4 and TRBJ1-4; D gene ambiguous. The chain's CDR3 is CASSRNLLEKLFF. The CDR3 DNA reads TGTGCCAGCTCGAGGAATCTCCTTGAAAAACTGTTTTTT.